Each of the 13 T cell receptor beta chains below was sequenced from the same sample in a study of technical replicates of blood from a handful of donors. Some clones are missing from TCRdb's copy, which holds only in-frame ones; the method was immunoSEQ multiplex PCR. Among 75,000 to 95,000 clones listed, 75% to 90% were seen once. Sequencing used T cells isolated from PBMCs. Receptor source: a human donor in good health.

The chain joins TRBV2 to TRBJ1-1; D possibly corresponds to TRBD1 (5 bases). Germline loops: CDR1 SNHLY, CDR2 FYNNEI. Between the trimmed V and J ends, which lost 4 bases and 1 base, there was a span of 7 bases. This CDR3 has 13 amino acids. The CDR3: CASSAGGNTEAFF. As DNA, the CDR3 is TGTGCCAGCAGTGCCGGGGGGAACACTGAAGCTTTCTTT.

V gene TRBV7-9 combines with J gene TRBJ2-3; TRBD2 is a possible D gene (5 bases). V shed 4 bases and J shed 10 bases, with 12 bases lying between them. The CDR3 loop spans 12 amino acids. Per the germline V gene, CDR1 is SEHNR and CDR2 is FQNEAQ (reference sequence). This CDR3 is CASSSSGPAQYF. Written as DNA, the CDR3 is TGTGCCAGCAGCTCAAGCGGTCCCGCGCAGTATTTT.

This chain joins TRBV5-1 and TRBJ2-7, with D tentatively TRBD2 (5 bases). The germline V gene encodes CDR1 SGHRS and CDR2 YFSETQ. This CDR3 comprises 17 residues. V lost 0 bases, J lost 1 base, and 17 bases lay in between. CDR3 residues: CASSLASGRGGSYEQYF. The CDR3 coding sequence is TGCGCCAGCAGCTTGGCATCGGGTCGCGGAGGATCCTACGAGCAGTACTTC. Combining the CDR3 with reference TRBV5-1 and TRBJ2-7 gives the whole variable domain KAGVTQTPRYLIKTRGQQVTLSCSPISGHRSVSWYQQTPGQGLQFLFEYFSETQRNKGNFPGRFSGRQFSNSRSEMNVSTLELGDSALYLCASSLASGRGGSYEQYFGPGTRLTVT.

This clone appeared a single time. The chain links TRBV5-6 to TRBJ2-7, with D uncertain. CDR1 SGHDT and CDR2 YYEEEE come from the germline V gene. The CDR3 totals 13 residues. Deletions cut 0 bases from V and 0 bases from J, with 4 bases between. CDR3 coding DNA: TGTGCCAGCAGCTTGGAGAGCTCCTACGAGCAGTACTTC. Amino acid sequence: CASSLESSYEQYF.

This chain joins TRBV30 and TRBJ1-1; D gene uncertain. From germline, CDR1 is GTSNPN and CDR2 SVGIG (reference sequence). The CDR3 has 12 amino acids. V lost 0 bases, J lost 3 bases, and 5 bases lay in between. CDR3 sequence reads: CAWSVGDTEAFF. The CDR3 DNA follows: TGTGCCTGGAGTGTCGGGGACACTGAAGCTTTCTTT.

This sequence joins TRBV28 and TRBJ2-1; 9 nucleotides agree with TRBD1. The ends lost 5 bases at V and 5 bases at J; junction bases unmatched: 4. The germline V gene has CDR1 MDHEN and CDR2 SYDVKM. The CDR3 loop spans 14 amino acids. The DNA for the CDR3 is TGTGCCAGCAGTACAGGGGGCCCCCACAATGAGCAGTTCTTC. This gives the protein CASSTGGPHNEQFF.

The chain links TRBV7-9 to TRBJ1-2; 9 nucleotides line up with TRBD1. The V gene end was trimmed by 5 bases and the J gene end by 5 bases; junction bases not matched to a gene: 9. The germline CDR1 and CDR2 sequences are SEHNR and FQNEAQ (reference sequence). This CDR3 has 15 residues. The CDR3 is CASSPWTGDSYGYTF. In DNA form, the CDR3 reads TGTGCCAGCAGCCCCTGGACAGGGGACTCTTATGGCTACACCTTC.

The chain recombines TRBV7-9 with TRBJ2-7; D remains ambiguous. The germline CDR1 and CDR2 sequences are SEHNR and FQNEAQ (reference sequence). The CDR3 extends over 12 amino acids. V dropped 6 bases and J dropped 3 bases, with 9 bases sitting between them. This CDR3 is CASSFPGYEQYF. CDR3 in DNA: TGTGCCAGCAGTTTCCCCGGCTACGAGCAGTACTTC.

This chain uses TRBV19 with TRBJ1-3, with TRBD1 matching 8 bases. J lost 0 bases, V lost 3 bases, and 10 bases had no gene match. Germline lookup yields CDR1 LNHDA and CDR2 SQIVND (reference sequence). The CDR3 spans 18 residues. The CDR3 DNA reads TGTGCCAGTAGTATTCGACAGGGGACTTACAACTCTGGAAACACCATATATTTT. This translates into CASSIRQGTYNSGNTIYF.

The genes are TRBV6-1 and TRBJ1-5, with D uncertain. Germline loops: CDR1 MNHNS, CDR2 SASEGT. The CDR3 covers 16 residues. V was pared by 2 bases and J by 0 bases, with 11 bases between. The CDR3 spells CASSESLLASNQPQHF. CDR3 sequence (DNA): TGTGCCAGCAGTGAATCCCTTTTAGCTAGCAATCAGCCCCAGCATTTT.

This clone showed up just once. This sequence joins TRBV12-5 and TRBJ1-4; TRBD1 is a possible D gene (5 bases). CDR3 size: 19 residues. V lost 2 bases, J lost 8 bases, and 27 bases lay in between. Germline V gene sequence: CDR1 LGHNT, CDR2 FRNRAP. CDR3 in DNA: TGTGCTAGTGGTTTGTGGGGCGGAATGATAGGGGATAGTCCGGAAAAACTGTTTTTT. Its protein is CASGLWGGMIGDSPEKLFF.

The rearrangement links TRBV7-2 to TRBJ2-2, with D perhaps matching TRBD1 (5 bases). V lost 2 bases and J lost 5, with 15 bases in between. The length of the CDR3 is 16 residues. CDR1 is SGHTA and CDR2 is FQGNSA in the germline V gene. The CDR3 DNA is TGTGCCAGCAGCTTAACTTCTGACAGAACTACCGGGGAGCTGTTTTTT. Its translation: CASSLTSDRTTGELFF.

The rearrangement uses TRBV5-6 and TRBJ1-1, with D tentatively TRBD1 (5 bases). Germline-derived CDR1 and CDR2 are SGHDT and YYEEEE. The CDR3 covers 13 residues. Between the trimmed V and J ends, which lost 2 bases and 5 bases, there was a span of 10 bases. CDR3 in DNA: TGTGCCAGCAGCTTAGGAAGGGGAACTGAAGCTTTCTTT. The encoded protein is CASSLGRGTEAFF.